The entry below gives a single T cell receptor (beta chain) sequence along with its context. This entry comes from a study of blood T cell repertoires in COVID-19. Study context: From the United States, Italy and Spain came samples of acute and convalescent COVID-19.

Authors' methods: Amplification of reference gene primers provided the estimated nucleated cell counts. Using immunoSEQ multiplex PCR, the repertoire was profiled, and TCRdb retains in-frame clones only, with some absent. V, J and clone size are taken as reported in that table, and D and trimming were inferred from the DNA itself. The sample lists about 170,000 clones, 92% occurring once. Sequenced input: peripheral blood. This receptor was identified in a young man with COVID-19, enrolled during active disease.

CDR3 sequence: CASSQTTYTGNYGYTF. The CDR3 DNA is TGCGCCAGCAGCCAAACCACGTATACAGGGAACTATGGCTACACCTTC. The V and J genes are TRBV4-3 and TRBJ1-2; perhaps TRBD1 as D (6 bases). The V end was cut by 2 bases, the J end by 2 bases, with 15 bases between. CDR1 is LGHNA and CDR2 is YSLEER in the germline V gene. The length of the CDR3 is 16 residues.